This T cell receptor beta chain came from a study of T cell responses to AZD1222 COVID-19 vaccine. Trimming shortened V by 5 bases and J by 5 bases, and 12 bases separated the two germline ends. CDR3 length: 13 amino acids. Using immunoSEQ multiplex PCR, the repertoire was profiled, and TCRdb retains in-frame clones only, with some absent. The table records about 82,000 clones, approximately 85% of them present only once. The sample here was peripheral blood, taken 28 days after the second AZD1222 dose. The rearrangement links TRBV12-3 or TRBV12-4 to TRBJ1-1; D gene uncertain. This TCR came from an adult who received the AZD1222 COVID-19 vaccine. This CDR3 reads CASSPSTSTEAFF. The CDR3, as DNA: TGTGCCAGCAGTCCCTCGACATCTACTGAAGCTTTCTTT.